Shown below are 20 T cell receptor beta chains from a single sample sequenced in a study of human T cells and chemical hapten exposure. Time point noted: patch test 1, 2 weeks after DPC sensitization. The treatment is: therapeutic diphenylcyclopropenone sensitization with weekly scalp DPC. Via MiXCR, TCRdb re-called the RACE reads, giving one row per CDR3 protein. The table has roughly 120,000 distinct CDR3 sequences, about 12% seen once. Specimen: whole blood, collected in connection with sensitization to the hapten diphenylcyclopropenone (DPC). Receptor source: a woman between 45 and 65 years old with alopecia areata. Some clones in this sample may be carry-over from other donors' samples.

This clonotype showed up many times. This chain links TRBV20-1 with TRBJ1-3; D is possibly TRBD1 (6 bases). The germline CDR1 and CDR2 sequences are DFQATT and SNEGSKA (reference sequence). Trimming pared 5 bases from V and 4 bases from J, leaving 12 bases between. This CDR3 spans 13 amino acids. The CDR3 coding sequence is TGCAGTGCTCCGGACAGAAGAGGAAACACCATATATTTT. Amino acid sequence: CSAPDRRGNTIYF.

The J gene is TRBJ1-1, the V gene TRBV12-5, with D perhaps matching TRBD1 (5 bases). Trimming shortened V by 0 bases and J by 4 bases, and 12 bases separated the two germline ends. Germline V lookup: CDR1 LGHNT, CDR2 FRNRAP. CDR3 length: 15 residues. CDR3 nucleotide sequence: TGTGCTAGTGGTTTGGTCAATCAGGGCGTCACTGAAGCTTTCTTT. Its translation: CASGLVNQGVTEAFF.

In this sample, this clonotype turned up many times. J is TRBJ2-7 and V is TRBV6-1, with TRBD1 matching 7 bases. The ends lost 6 bases at V and 6 bases at J; junction bases unmatched: 5. There are 12 residues in the CDR3. Germline V CDR1 and CDR2: MNHNS, SASEGT. The CDR3 sequence is CASSERTGEQYF. Here the CDR3 DNA reads TGTGCCAGCAGCGAAAGGACAGGCGAGCAGTACTTC.

The J gene is TRBJ2-7, the V gene TRBV20-1; 7 nucleotides align to TRBD1. The V and J ends lost 2 bases and 0 bases, in that order; junction bases with no gene match: 7. CDR1 DFQATT and CDR2 SNEGSKA come from the germline V gene (reference sequence). This CDR3 contains 15 residues. DNA of the CDR3: TGCAGTGCTAGACGACAGGGCCCGAGCTCCTACGAGCAGTACTTC. Translated: CSARRQGPSSYEQYF.

The chain links TRBV7-9 to TRBJ1-1, with D possibly TRBD1 on 6 matching bases. The CDR3 sequence is 16 residues long. The germline gives CDR1 SEHNR, CDR2 FQNEAQ (reference sequence). The ends were cut back, 4 bases at V and 5 bases at J, with 20 bases in the middle. CDR3 amino acids: CASSSRGVRGNTEAFF. DNA for the CDR3: TGTGCCAGCAGCTCCAGGGGCGTCCGAGGGAATACTGAAGCTTTCTTT.

The rearrangement uses TRBV18 and TRBJ2-5; D gene unclear. This CDR3 has 13 amino acids. CDR1 and CDR2 (germline): KGHSH, LQKENI. Trimming removed 0 bases from V and 4 bases from J, with 6 bases in between. CDR3 sequence: CASSPPQLETQYF. CDR3 DNA: TGTGCCAGCTCACCACCTCAATTAGAGACCCAGTACTTC.

This clonotype appeared many times. The CDR3 region is CASSQQRGANTDTQYF. CDR3 DNA: TGCGCCAGCAGCCAACAGCGGGGGGCGAACACAGATACGCAGTATTTT. This rearrangement joins TRBV4-1 to TRBJ2-3, with 9 bases matching TRBD2. CDR3 length equals 16 residues. Per germline, CDR1 MGHRA and CDR2 YSYEKL. J gave up 2 bases and V 2 bases, and 5 bases lay outside the gene matches.

This clonotype was detected many times. The chain links TRBV29-1 to TRBJ1-1; possible D gene TRBD1, 5 bases. The germline V gene has CDR1 SQVTM and CDR2 ANQGSEA. Trimming cost V 7 bases and J 3 bases, with 6 bases left between them. The CDR3 totals 10 residues. CDR3 DNA sequence: TGCAGCGGAGGGGACACTGAAGCTTTCTTT. This gives the protein CSGGDTEAFF.

This clonotype was recorded many times. The V gene is TRBV7-6, the J gene TRBJ1-6; D is perhaps TRBD1 (5 bases). The CDR3 contains 17 residues. V was pared by 0 bases and J by 9 bases, with 18 bases between. CDR1 and CDR2 from the germline V gene are SGHVS and FNYEAQ. The CDR3 protein is CASSLAAPGTTGSPLHF. The DNA for the CDR3 is TGTGCCAGCAGCTTAGCCGCGCCGGGGACCACGGGTTCACCCCTCCACTTT.

The table lists this clonotype with a few counts. The V gene is TRBV3-1, the J gene TRBJ1-2, with D perhaps matching TRBD1 (5 bases). The V gene lost 1 base and the J gene lost 8 bases, with 11 bases spanning the gap. This CDR3 spans 13 amino acids. Germline CDR1 and CDR2: LGHDT and YNNKEL (reference sequence). CDR3 bases: TGTGCCAGCAGCCAAGCACAGGCTGGCGGCTACACCTTC. Amino acids: CASSQAQAGGYTF. The whole variable domain, filled in from reference TRBV3-1 and TRBJ1-2, reads DTAVSQTPKYLVTQMGNDKSIKCEQNLGHDTMYWYKQDSKKFLKIMFSYNNKELIINETVPNRFSPKSPDKAHLNLHINSLELGDSAVYFCASSQAQAGGYTFGSGTRLTVV.

This chain links TRBV3-1 with TRBJ2-7, with D perhaps TRBD2 (5 bases). The V end lost 2 bases, the J end lost 6 bases, and 11 bases lay between the germline ends. This CDR3 spans 13 amino acids. The V gene's germline CDR1 is LGHDT and CDR2 YNNKEL (reference sequence). The CDR3 is CASSQHGVGEQYF. CDR3 DNA sequence: TGTGCCAGCAGCCAACACGGGGTCGGCGAGCAGTACTTC.

The rearrangement joins TRBV11-2 to TRBJ2-7, with D perhaps matching TRBD2 (6 bases). Trimming pared 0 bases from V and 7 bases from J, leaving 19 bases between. The V gene's germline CDR1 is SGHAT and CDR2 FQNNGV. The CDR3 is 16 residues long. The CDR3 protein is CASSLEPGRSLLEQYF. In DNA, the CDR3 is TGTGCCAGCAGCTTAGAGCCAGGGAGGAGCCTACTGGAGCAGTACTTC.

This clonotype was recorded at least ten times. V usage is TRBV18 and J usage is TRBJ2-5; D ambiguous. Germline V gene sequence: CDR1 KGHSH, CDR2 LQKENI. The CDR3 loop spans 12 amino acids. V was trimmed by 6 bases and J by 2 bases, leaving 7 bases between them. CDR3 bases: TGTGCCAGCTCTCAGGAGCAAGAGACCCAGTACTTC. Translating gives CASSQEQETQYF.

This clonotype was seen more than once but under ten times. The V gene is TRBV5-1, the J gene TRBJ2-1; D is possibly TRBD2 (6 bases). Trimming removed 4 bases from V and 3 bases from J, with 14 bases in between. The length of the CDR3 is 15 residues. Germline V lookup: CDR1 SGHRS, CDR2 YFSETQ. CDR3 sequence reads: CASSKLAGSYNEQFF. As DNA, the CDR3 is TGCGCCAGCAGCAAACTTGCCGGGAGCTACAATGAGCAGTTCTTC.

This clonotype was seen a handful of times. In DNA form, the CDR3 reads TGTGCCAGCACCAGCCAGTCGGGGCGAGAGACCCAGTACTTC. Amino acids: CASTSQSGRETQYF. This chain uses TRBV7-8 with TRBJ2-5; D is possibly TRBD1 or TRBD2 (5 bases each). The length of the CDR3 is 14 residues. Germline lookup yields CDR1 SGHVS and CDR2 FQNEAQ. Trimming stripped 7 bases from V and 4 bases from J, with 16 bases between.

This clonotype was seen at least ten times. V gene TRBV11-2 combines with J gene TRBJ2-5; D is possibly TRBD2 (5 bases). Deletions cut 0 bases from V and 1 base from J, with 12 bases between. The length of the CDR3 is 16 residues. Germline lookup yields CDR1 SGHAT and CDR2 FQNNGV. CDR3 bases: TGTGCCAGCAGCTTAGATAGCGCGGTTATCCAAGAGACCCAGTACTTC. It codes for CASSLDSAVIQETQYF.

Ten or more counts support this clonotype. CDR3 nucleotides: TGCAGCGTCCCGGGACAGGGCCTCTACGAGCAGTACTTC. Protein product: CSVPGQGLYEQYF. The genes are TRBV29-1 and TRBJ2-7, with TRBD1 identical over 9 bases. J lost 3 bases, V lost 6 bases, and 6 bases had no gene match. Per the germline V gene, CDR1 is SQVTM and CDR2 is ANQGSEA. This CDR3 region has 13 residues.

This clonotype was observed at least ten times. The rearrangement joins TRBV6-2 or TRBV6-3 to TRBJ1-2; maybe TRBD1 (5 bases). Germline V gene sequence: CDR1 MNHEY, CDR2 SVGEGT. The CDR3 covers 13 residues. The V and J ends lost 5 bases and 5 bases respectively, with 12 bases between them. In nucleotides, the CDR3 is TGTGCCAGCAGTATCCCACAGGAGTATGGCTACACCTTC. It codes for CASSIPQEYGYTF.

This clonotype appeared many times. The chain is built from TRBV7-2 and TRBJ2-1; D possibly corresponds to TRBD2 (5 bases). V was pared by 5 bases and J by 8 bases, with 10 bases between. Germline CDR1 SGHTA, CDR2 FQGNSA. This CDR3 has 12 residues. The CDR3 region is CASSTREDEQFF. CDR3 DNA: TGTGCCAGCAGCACTAGGGAAGATGAGCAGTTCTTC.

The chain joins TRBV13 to TRBJ2-3; 10 nucleotides align to TRBD2. Germline CDR1 reads PRHDT; CDR2 reads FYEKMQ (reference sequence). Unmatched junction bases numbered 11, after V lost 8 bases and J lost 6 bases. This CDR3 comprises 15 residues. CDR3 sequence (DNA): TGTGCCAGCCAGAGGTCTAGCGGGGGTGCGGATACGCAGTATTTT. Protein product: CASQRSSGGADTQYF.